This T cell receptor (beta chain) was recorded in a study of shared clonotypes between healthy human individuals. Study results and limitations: Naive subsets generally had larger estimated richness than memory subsets. Relative to their counterparts shared across all four donors, non-shared clonotypes exhibited diminished generation probabilities.

As regards this clone: Its target is not known.

Replicate PCRs run on sorted subsets employed 150 to 250 ng DNA, roughly 30,000 T cell genomes. Repertoires were generated with immunoSEQ multiplex PCR, while TCRdb's copy carries only in-frame clones and drops some. This table holds 2 million to 3 million clones, roughly 93% found once. Germline lookup yields CDR1 SGHTA and CDR2 FQGTGA. There are 17 residues in the CDR3. Trimming removed 2 bases from V and 3 bases from J; junction bases left unmatched: 10. Both subsets, CD45RA+ naive and CD45RA-negative memory, were split from the CD4+ cells. The chain couples TRBV7-3 to TRBJ2-1, with 7 bases fitting TRBD2. Sequenced input: naive CD4+ T cells from PBMCs. The sample's subset: CD45RA+ positively selected. The receptor was derived from a man aged 18 to 35 in good health. Some clones in this sample may be carry-over from other donors' samples. The CDR3, as DNA: TGTGCCAGCAGCTTACTTCCGGCGCCTAGCGGCTACAATGAGCAGTTCTTC. It is translated as CASSLLPAPSGYNEQFF.